This is a list of T cell receptor beta chains from one sample in a study of blood T cell repertoires in COVID-19. Assay used: immunoSEQ multiplex PCR; TCRdb lists only in-frame clones, some missing. The sample carries over 200,000 clones, roughly 80% recorded once. Material for sequencing was peripheral blood. The origin of the receptors is a human donor in a cohort sampled during active COVID-19. Each CDR3 is given with its conserved first and last residue. A D gene is named only where the DNA matches it firmly. The listing skips clone size in some rows; elsewhere it reads once, few, many or a size class.

>TRBJ2-1|NA|TRBV9|TRBD1
CASSSRTGRYNEQFF
TGTGCCAGCAGCTCCAGGACAGGGCGCTACAATGAGCAGTTCTTC
>TRBJ2-3|NA|TRBV19|NA
CASSISPSGMIGDTQYF
TGTGCCAGTAGTATATCCCCCTCAGGGATGATAGGGGATACGCAGTATTTT
>TRBJ1-2|few|TRBV6-2/TRBV6-3|NA
CASSYDPLRGRGYTF
TGTGCCAGCAGTTACGATCCGCTCCGGGGGAGAGGCTACACCTTC
>TRBJ2-7|NA|TRBV27|NA
CASSDRSGTDEQYF
TGTGCCAGCAGCGACCGTAGCGGGACAGACGAGCAGTACTTC
>TRBJ2-1|NA|TRBV6-5|NA
CASSPAGITYNEQFF
TGTGCCAGCAGTCCAGCGGGTATCACCTACAATGAGCAGTTCTTC
>TRBJ1-4|NA|TRBV7-9|NA
CASSLAGANEKLFF
TGTGCCAGCAGCTTAGCCGGGGCTAATGAAAAACTGTTTTTT
>TRBJ2-5|NA|TRBV19|TRBD2
CASSMGLAGQETQYF
TGTGCCAGTAGTATGGGACTAGCGGGACAAGAGACCCAGTACTTC
>TRBJ2-2|NA|TRBV5-6|NA
CASSLVDRNTGELFF
TGTGCCAGCAGCTTGGTGGACAGAAACACCGGGGAGCTGTTTTTT
>TRBJ1-2|NA|TRBV2|TRBD1
CASSGGRGPSYYGYTF
TGTGCCAGCAGTGGGGGCAGGGGGCCGTCGTACTATGGCTACACCTTC
>TRBJ1-5|few|TRBV24-1|NA
CATSAAVGNQPQHF
TGTGCCACCAGTGCAGCGGTAGGCAATCAGCCCCAGCATTTT
>TRBJ2-7|NA|TRBV29-1|NA
CSAGVGGGIGEQYF
TGCAGCGCTGGGGTTGGAGGGGGCATCGGCGAGCAGTACTTC
>TRBJ1-5|NA|TRBV28|NA
CASSLPQAGGQPQHF
TGTGCCAGCAGTTTGCCACAGGCGGGAGGGCAGCCCCAGCATTTT
>TRBJ1-1|few|TRBV19|TRBD1
CASSEGQLEAFF
TGTGCCAGTAGTGAGGGACAGCTTGAAGCTTTCTTT
>TRBJ1-1|NA|TRBV19|NA
CASSIGAWGPDNTEAFF
TGTGCCAGTAGTATAGGGGCCTGGGGGCCAGACAACACTGAAGCTTTCTTT
>TRBJ2-7|NA|TRBV6-5|TRBD2
CASRSGLGAYEQYF
TGTGCCAGTCGTAGCGGGCTTGGGGCCTACGAGCAGTACTTC
>TRBJ1-3|NA|TRBV18|NA
CASSPRGKLSGNTIYF
TGTGCCAGCTCACCAAGGGGGAAACTCTCTGGAAACACCATATATTTT
>TRBJ1-3|NA|TRBV4-3|NA
CASSRWGEGGFGNTIYF
TGCGCCAGCAGCCGTTGGGGCGAAGGAGGGTTCGGAAACACCATATATTTT
>TRBJ1-4|NA|TRBV19|TRBD1
CASSTGQATNEKLFF
TGTGCCAGTAGTACCGGACAGGCAACTAATGAAAAACTGTTTTTT
>TRBJ2-7|NA|TRBV7-9|NA
CASSSSSSYEQYF
TGTGCCAGCAGCTCTAGCAGCTCCTACGAGCAGTACTTC
>TRBJ1-5|NA|TRBV7-8|TRBD1
CASSLQGAFVSNQPQHF
TGTGCCAGCAGCTTACAGGGGGCCTTCGTTAGCAATCAGCCCCAGCATTTT
>TRBJ2-7|NA|TRBV24-1|NA
CATHGRGRKREVGYEQYF
TGTGCCACCCACGGCAGGGGGCGTAAGCGGGAGGTCGGCTACGAGCAGTACTTC
>TRBJ2-7|medium-sized|TRBV28|NA
CASSLLDNSYEQYF
TGTGCCAGCAGTTTACTGGACAACTCCTACGAGCAGTACTTC
>TRBJ2-1|NA|TRBV13|TRBD2
CASSFSGLAGTYNEQFF
TGTGCCAGCAGCTTCAGTGGACTAGCGGGAACCTACAATGAGCAGTTCTTC
>TRBJ2-7|NA|TRBV4-2|NA
CASSPPSEEQYF
TGTGCCAGCAGCCCTCCCTCTGAGGAGCAGTACTTC
>TRBJ2-6|NA|TRBV30|NA
CAWSWGHTAGANVLTF
TGTGCCTGGAGTTGGGGACATACAGCAGGGGCCAACGTCCTGACTTTC
>TRBJ1-1|NA|TRBV19|NA
CASSISRNTEAFF
TGTGCCAGTAGCATCTCCAGGAACACTGAAGCTTTCTTT
>TRBJ1-1|NA|TRBV5-1|NA
CASSLDRDTEAFF
TGCGCCAGCAGCTTGGACAGGGACACTGAAGCTTTCTTT
>TRBJ2-1|few|TRBV30|NA
CAWTIGAGENEQFF
TGTGCCTGGACCATCGGGGCAGGGGAGAATGAGCAGTTCTTC
>TRBJ2-3|NA|TRBV6-2/TRBV6-3|TRBD2
CASSRAGGIADTQYF
TGTGCCAGCAGTCGAGCGGGAGGGATTGCAGATACGCAGTATTTT
>TRBJ1-5|NA|TRBV6-5|NA
CASSPRGVRAQPQHF
TGTGCCAGCAGTCCCCGGGGGGTAAGGGCTCAGCCCCAGCATTTT
>TRBJ1-4|NA|TRBV3-1/TRBV3-2|NA
CASSQDAGLREKLFF
TGTGCCAGCAGCCAAGATGCAGGGTTGCGGGAAAAACTGTTTTTT
>TRBJ2-7|NA|TRBV28|TRBD2
CASSTGGSRNEQYF
TGTGCCAGCAGTACGGGAGGATCAAGAAACGAGCAGTACTTC
>TRBJ1-1|NA|TRBV6-2/TRBV6-3|NA
CASSSGAEAFF
TGTGCCAGCAGTTCAGGGGCTGAAGCTTTCTTT
>TRBJ1-2|NA|TRBV9|NA
CASEGGYGYTF
TGTGCCAGTGAGGGAGGCTATGGCTACACCTTC
>TRBJ1-5|NA|TRBV2|NA
CASRQGSNQPQHF
TGTGCCAGCAGACAGGGAAGTAATCAGCCCCAGCATTTT
>TRBJ2-5|NA|TRBV9|TRBD1
CASSVEGSGGARQETQYF
TGTGCCAGCAGCGTAGAGGGGTCAGGGGGCGCCAGGCAAGAGACCCAGTACTTC
>TRBJ1-1|once|TRBV18|NA
CASSPTGTEAFF
TGTGCCAGCTCACCTACCGGTACTGAAGCTTTCTTT